The clone carrying this T cell receptor (beta chain) has only a few counts. What it binds is not known. This CDR3 contains 17 residues. Unmatched junction bases numbered 9, after V lost 0 bases and J lost 3 bases. Germline CDR1 SQVTM, CDR2 ANQGSEA. MiXCR was run by TCRdb on the 5' RACE reads, yielding one entry per CDR3 protein. The sample contains 200,000 to 300,000 distinct CDR3 sequences, 10% to 15% of which appear only once. This sample is drawn from a study of identical twins. Study-wide findings and caveats: In zero-insertion analyses, partial confounding could arise from invariant MAIT and iNKT cells. Within monozygotic twins, out-of-frame TCR alpha sharing was underestimated by the models. Carriage of fewer insertions was seen in abundant cord blood beta clonotypes, whereas memory repertoires showed none.

Among all donors, each was a healthy Caucasian. These same records also appear under a second study, on yellow fever vaccine responses in identical twins.

The chain has TRBV29-1 and TRBJ2-1; 9 positions agree with TRBD1. The TCR comes from a woman under 30 in good health. The specimen was memory (CD45RO+) T cells sorted from blood. For the CDR3, the DNA is TGCAGCGTTGAAGATCCCTACAGGGGGCTTATCTACAATGAGCAGTTCTTC. Translated, it gives CSVEDPYRGLIYNEQFF.